The clone carrying this T cell receptor (beta chain) was detected only a few times. Its antigen is not identified. The junction departs from germline at one end; a sequencing error may be responsible. This specimen comes from a study of T cells after yellow fever vaccination. The CDR3 sequence is 14 residues long. Germline CDR1 SQVTM, CDR2 ANQGSEA. Synthesis of TCR cDNA relied on 5'RACE template switching, which attached a universal primer site and UMIs. TCRdb used MiXCR to reprocess the 5' RACE reads, holding one entry per CDR3 protein. The data contain just under 600,000 distinct CDR3 sequences, approximately 13% of them singletons. Whole-study results and caveats: One caveat is that FACS-sorted repertoires could contain abundant clonotypes contaminating from the bulk population.

The sample in question was PBMCs, obtained on the day of the yellow fever booster vaccination. This clonotype originated in a man aged 30 to 39 who received the YFV17D yellow fever vaccine. This rearrangement joins TRBV29-1 to TRBJ2-2, with TRBD1 identical over 11 bases. CDR3 in amino acids: CSVRTGGGTGEPFF. For the CDR3, the DNA is TGCAGCGTCCGGACAGGGGGCGGCACCGGGGAGCCGTTTTTT.